The table lists the clone carrying this TCR beta chain with a count of one. The data belong to a study of blood T cell repertoires in COVID-19. The overall study: In each case, the material was cDNA or gDNA derived from T cells, B-cell-depleted T cells, or PBMCs.

The authors' processing: Reference gene primer amplification yielded estimated nucleated cell counts. Measured with immunoSEQ multiplex PCR; TCRdb has only the in-frame clones, and not every one. V, J and clone size were drawn from that table, and D and trimming were deduced from the DNA. The table includes over 150,000 clones, approximately 86% detected once. In assigning cohorts, the study relied on participant-reported clinical history. From germline, CDR1 is SGHNT and CDR2 YENEEA. Trimming took 7 bases from V and 1 from J, leaving 16 bases between them. The CDR3 consists of 15 residues. This TCR was sampled from a woman aged 25-40 years who had recovered from COVID-19. The V call is TRBV11-3, the J call TRBJ1-1; D gene uncertain. Material: PBMCs or T cells enriched from blood (not recorded which). In DNA, the CDR3 is TGTGCCAGCAACCCACTCCTACAGCCGAACACTGAAGCTTTCTTT. Translated, it gives CASNPLLQPNTEAFF.